This T cell receptor beta chain stems from a study of OX40 agonist ivuxolimab in advanced cancers. Study context: Patients undergoing dose escalation presented with hepatocellular carcinoma, melanoma, renal cell or head and neck cancer. Study-level findings and limits: Still undetermined is the antigen specificity of the expanded peripheral T cells. CD8+ T cells averaged more expanded clones than CD4+. Blood T cells, both CD4+ and CD8+, expanded clonally by week 6 at 0.1 to 3.0 mg/kg.

Data came from immunoSEQ multiplex PCR; TCRdb stores just in-frame clones and leaves some out. The top ten hold more than 12% of the sample, which has about 69,000 clones, 90% to 95% seen once. A note on this clone: Its specificity is unknown.

Per the germline V gene, CDR1 is LNHNV and CDR2 is YYDKDF (reference sequence). The CDR3 is 14 residues long. V was clipped by 0 bases and J by 6 bases, with 9 bases between them. The material was CD4+ or CD8+ T cells sorted from blood, obtained in a trial of the OX40 agonist ivuxolimab. The V call is TRBV15, the J call TRBJ1-5; no clear D gene. The source is an adult with an advanced solid tumor such as melanoma, head and neck, liver or kidney cancer. The CDR3 DNA reads TGTGCCACCAGCAGAGATCAGGAATTTCAGCCCCAGCATTTT. Residues: CATSRDQEFQPQHF.